This T cell receptor (beta chain) was identified during a study of T cell clones after liver transplantation. Looking at the study overall: TCRbeta sequencing after a pre-transplant mixed lymphocyte reaction identified graft-donor-reactive clones, later tracked in post-transplant blood.

This CDR3 contains 15 residues. Germline-derived CDR1 and CDR2 are KGHSH and LQKENI. J was trimmed by 0 bases and V by 4 bases; bases with no gene match: 2. TCRdb's copy holds only in-frame clones and misses some; the assay was immunoSEQ multiplex PCR. In the table there are approximately 71,000 clones, over 90% of which are singletons. Study-wide findings and caveats: Compared with third party-reactive sequences, donor-reactive ones declined more, independent of withdrawal success. Migration into the graft, not deletion, may explain lost graft donor-reactive T cells. A significant post-transplant drop in circulating graft-donor-reactive CD4 TCRbeta sequences occurred in most of the 8 subjects.

In regard to this clone: Its matching antigen is unknown.

This TCR came from a human patient who received a liver transplant. Part of the T cell pool may stem from the graft donor. Specimen: CD4+ T cells from blood, collected approximately 25 months after liver transplant. The chain is built from TRBV18 and TRBJ2-2; 7 nucleotides align to TRBD2. CDR3 sequence (DNA): TGTGCCAGCTCACGCAGCGGGACGAACACCGGGGAGCTGTTTTTT. It specifies CASSRSGTNTGELFF.